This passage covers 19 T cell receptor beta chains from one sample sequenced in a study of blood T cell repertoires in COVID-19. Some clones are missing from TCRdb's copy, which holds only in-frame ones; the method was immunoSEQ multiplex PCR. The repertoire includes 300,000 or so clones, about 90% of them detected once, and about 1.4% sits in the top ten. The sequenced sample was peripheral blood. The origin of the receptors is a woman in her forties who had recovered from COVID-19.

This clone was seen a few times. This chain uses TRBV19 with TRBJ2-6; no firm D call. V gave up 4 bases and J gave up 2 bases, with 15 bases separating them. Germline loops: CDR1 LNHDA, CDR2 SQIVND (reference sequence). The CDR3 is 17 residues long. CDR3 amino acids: CASSTNVRSAGANVLTF. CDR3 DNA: TGTGCCAGTAGTACTAACGTCAGGTCTGCTGGGGCCAACGTCCTGACTTTC.

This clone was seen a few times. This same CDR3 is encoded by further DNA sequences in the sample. In DNA form, the CDR3 reads TGCGCCAGCAGCTTGGGGAGGTACGAGCAGTACTTC. It codes for CASSLGRYEQYF. The chain links TRBV5-1 to TRBJ2-7; tentatively, D is TRBD2 (5 bases). Trimming took 0 bases from V and 4 from J, leaving 5 bases between them. CDR3 length: 12 residues. Germline V gene data show CDR1 as SGHRS and CDR2 as YFSETQ.

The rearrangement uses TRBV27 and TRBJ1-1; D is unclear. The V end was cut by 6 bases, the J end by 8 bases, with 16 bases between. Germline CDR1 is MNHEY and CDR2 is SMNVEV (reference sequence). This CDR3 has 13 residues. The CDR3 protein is CASRTSGLFEAFF. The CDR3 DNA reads TGTGCCAGCAGAACCAGTGGGCTTTTCGAAGCTTTCTTT.

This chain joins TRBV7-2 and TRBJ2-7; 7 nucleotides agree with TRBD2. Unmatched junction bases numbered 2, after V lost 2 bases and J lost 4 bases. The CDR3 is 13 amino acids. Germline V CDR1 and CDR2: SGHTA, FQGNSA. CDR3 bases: TGTGCCAGCAGCTTACTAGCGGAATACGAGCAGTACTTC. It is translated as CASSLLAEYEQYF.

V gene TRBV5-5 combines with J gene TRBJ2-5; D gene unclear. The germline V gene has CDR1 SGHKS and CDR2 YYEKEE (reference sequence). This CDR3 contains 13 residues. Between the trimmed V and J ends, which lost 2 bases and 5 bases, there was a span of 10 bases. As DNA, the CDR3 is TGTGCCAGCAGCTTTGGCTTCGTCGAGACCCAGTACTTC. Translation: CASSFGFVETQYF.

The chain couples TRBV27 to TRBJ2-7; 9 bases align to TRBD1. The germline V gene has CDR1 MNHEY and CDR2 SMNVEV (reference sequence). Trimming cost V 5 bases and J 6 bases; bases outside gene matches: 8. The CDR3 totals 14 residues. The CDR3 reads CASSAGQGPTEQYF. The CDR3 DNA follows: TGTGCCAGCAGTGCGGGACAGGGCCCCACCGAGCAGTACTTC.

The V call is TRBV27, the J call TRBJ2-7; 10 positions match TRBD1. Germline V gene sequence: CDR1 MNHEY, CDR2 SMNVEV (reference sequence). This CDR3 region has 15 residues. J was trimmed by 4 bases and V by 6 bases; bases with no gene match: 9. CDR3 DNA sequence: TGTGCCAGCAGGGAGCCCGGGACAGGGGTTTACGAGCAGTACTTC. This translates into CASREPGTGVYEQYF.

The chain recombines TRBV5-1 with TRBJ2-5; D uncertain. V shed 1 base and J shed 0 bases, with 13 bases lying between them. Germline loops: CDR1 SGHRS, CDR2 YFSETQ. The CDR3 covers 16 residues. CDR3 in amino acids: CASSLFGQAYQETQYF. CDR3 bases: TGCGCCAGCAGCTTGTTCGGTCAGGCGTACCAAGAGACCCAGTACTTC.

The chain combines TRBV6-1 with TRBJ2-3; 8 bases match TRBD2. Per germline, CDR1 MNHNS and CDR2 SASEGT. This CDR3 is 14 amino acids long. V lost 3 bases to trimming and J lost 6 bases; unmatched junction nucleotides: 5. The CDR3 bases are TGTGCCAGCAGTGATGCGGGGGGCTCGGATACGCAGTATTTT. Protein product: CASSDAGGSDTQYF.

DNA of the CDR3: TGCGCCAGCAGTGAGTCCACAGGGTTTAGACATGAGCAGTTCTTC. It yields the protein CASSESTGFRHEQFF. The rearrangement joins TRBV10-1 to TRBJ2-1, with a tentative D call TRBD1 (6 bases). V was clipped by 0 bases and J by 8 bases, with 14 bases between them. CDR3 length: 15 residues. Per germline, CDR1 WNHNN and CDR2 SYGVQD (reference sequence).

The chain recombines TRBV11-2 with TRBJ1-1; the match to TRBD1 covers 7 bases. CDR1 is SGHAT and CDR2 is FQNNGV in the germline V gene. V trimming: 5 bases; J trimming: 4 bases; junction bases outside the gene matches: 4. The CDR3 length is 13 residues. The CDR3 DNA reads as TGTGCCAGCAGCGCCGACAGGGCCACTGAAGCTTTCTTT. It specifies CASSADRATEAFF.

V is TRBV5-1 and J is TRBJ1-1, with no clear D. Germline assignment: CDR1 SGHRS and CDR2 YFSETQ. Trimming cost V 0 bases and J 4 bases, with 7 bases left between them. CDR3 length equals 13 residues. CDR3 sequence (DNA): TGCGCCAGCAGCTTGGGAGGATCCACTGAAGCTTTCTTT. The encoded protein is CASSLGGSTEAFF.

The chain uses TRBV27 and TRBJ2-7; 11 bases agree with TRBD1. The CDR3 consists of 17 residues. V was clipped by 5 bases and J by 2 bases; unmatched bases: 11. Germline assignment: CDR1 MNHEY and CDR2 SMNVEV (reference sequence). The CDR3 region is CASSPAVGDRGTYEQYF. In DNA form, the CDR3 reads TGTGCCAGCAGTCCTGCGGTTGGGGACAGGGGGACCTACGAGCAGTACTTC.

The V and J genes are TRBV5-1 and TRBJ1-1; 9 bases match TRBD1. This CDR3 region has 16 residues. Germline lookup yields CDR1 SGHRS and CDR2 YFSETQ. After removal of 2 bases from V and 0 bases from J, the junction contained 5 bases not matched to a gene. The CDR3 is CASSFAGTGMNTEAFF. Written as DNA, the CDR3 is TGCGCCAGCAGCTTCGCCGGGACAGGGATGAACACTGAAGCTTTCTTT.

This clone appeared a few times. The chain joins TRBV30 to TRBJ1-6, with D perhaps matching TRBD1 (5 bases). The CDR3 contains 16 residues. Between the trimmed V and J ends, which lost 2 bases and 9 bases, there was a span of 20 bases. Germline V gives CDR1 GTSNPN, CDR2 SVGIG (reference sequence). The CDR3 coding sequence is TGTGCCTGGAGTACCACCGCCGACAGCGAAGGTTCACCCCTCCACTTT. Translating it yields CAWSTTADSEGSPLHF.

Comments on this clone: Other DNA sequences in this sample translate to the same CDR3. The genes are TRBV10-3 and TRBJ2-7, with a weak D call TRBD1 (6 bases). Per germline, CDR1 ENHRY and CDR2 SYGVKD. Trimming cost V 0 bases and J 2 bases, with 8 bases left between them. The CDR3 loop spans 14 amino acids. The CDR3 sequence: CAISESRGAYEQYF. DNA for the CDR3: TGTGCCATCAGTGAGTCCAGGGGCGCCTACGAGCAGTACTTC.

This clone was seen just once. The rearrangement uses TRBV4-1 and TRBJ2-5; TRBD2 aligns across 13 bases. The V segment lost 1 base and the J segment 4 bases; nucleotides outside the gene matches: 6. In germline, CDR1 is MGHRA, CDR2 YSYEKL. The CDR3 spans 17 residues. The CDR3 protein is CASSQGEGLAGAETQYF. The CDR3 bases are TGCGCCAGCAGCCAAGGGGAAGGACTAGCGGGGGCAGAGACCCAGTACTTC.

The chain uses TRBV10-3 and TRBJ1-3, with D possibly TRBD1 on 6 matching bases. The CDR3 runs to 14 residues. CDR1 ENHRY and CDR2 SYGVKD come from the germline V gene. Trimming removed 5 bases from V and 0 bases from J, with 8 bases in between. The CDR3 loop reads CAISPTGSGNTIYF. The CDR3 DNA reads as TGTGCCATCAGTCCGACAGGCTCTGGAAACACCATATATTTT.

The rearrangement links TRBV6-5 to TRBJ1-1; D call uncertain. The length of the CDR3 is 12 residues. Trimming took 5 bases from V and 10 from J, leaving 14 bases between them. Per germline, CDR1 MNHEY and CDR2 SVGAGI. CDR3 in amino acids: CASSQEGFGAFF. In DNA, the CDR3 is TGTGCCAGCAGTCAGGAGGGTTTTGGAGCTTTCTTT.